The sequence of this TCR beta chain was determined in a study of regulatory T cells in long-lasting Graves disease. Findings and caveats of the study: Persistent Graves' disease cases displayed lower TCR diversity than newly diagnosed ones. In persistent patients, shared public clonotypes (around 2,600) outnumbered those in new patients (about 1,000).

A total of 9 residues make up the CDR3, ends included. The germline V gene has CDR1 SEHNR and CDR2 FQNEAQ (reference sequence). With iRepertoire HTBI primers and Arm-PCR of CDR3 regions, TCR beta libraries were built. Original methodology: About 60 TRBV and roughly 15 TRBJ segments were identified across samples. TCRdb redid the calling of the multiplex PCR reads with MiXCR, one entry per CDR3 protein. TCRdb's processing, not the study's, gives the V and J calls here. Seen here are 300,000 to 450,000 distinct CDR3 sequences, around 16% observed once, and the top ten hold roughly 20%. This clonotype appeared a few times. The antigen remains undetermined. Since the CDR3 does not end with the conserved phenylalanine or tryptophan, this likely comes from a read error. It is unclear where the CDR3 begins or ends on the DNA, so no DNA is shown, and the CDR3 is as TCRdb lists it. The sample's time point: newly diagnosed GD, antithyroid drugs for less than 3 months. PBMCs provided the RNA from which the TCR library was made. Patients were from an endocrinology department in Xi'an, China.

The input for sequencing was peripheral blood mononuclear cells (PBMCs), taken at new diagnosis, from a patient treated with antithyroid drugs. This receptor was taken from a female donor with Graves disease. The rearrangement joins TRBV7-9 to TRBJ2-7; the table assigns TRBD2, which was not confirmed against the DNA. The CDR3 protein is CASRPPLAG.